The 30 T cell receptor beta chains given below trace back to one sample, sequenced in a study of control samples from healthy donors and cancer patients. TCRdb keeps only in-frame clones here, not all; method: immunoSEQ multiplex PCR. The sample has around 200,000 clones; about 94% are singletons. The sequencing input was blood. These receptors were obtained from a man aged 45-65 years in good health.

The chain has TRBV28 and TRBJ2-7; no reliable D call. The CDR3 loop spans 15 amino acids. V lost 2 bases and J lost 2, with 13 bases in between. Per germline, CDR1 MDHEN and CDR2 SYDVKM. CDR3 amino acids: CASSLSPPEAYEQYF. As DNA, the CDR3 is TGTGCCAGCAGTTTAAGCCCACCCGAGGCCTACGAGCAGTACTTC.

This clone was observed a handful of times. This rearrangement joins TRBV6-5 to TRBJ2-7, with 9 positions matching TRBD1. This CDR3 is 15 amino acids long. Looked up from germline, CDR1 is MNHEY and CDR2 is SVGAGI. The J segment lost 9 bases and the V segment lost 7 bases, leaving 16 bases of the junction unmatched. The CDR3: CASTTLSGQGRRQYV. The DNA of the CDR3 is TGTGCCAGCACCACTTTATCGGGACAGGGAAGGCGGCAGTACGTC.

V usage is TRBV6-5 and J usage is TRBJ1-5; D is unclear. The ends were cut back, 0 bases at V and 3 bases at J, with 6 bases in the middle. This CDR3 has 14 amino acids. Per germline, CDR1 MNHEY and CDR2 SVGAGI. The CDR3 sequence is CASSYSGSNQPQHF. CDR3 DNA: TGTGCCAGCAGTTACTCCGGCTCCAATCAGCCCCAGCATTTT.

This sequence joins TRBV6-5 and TRBJ1-5; TRBD1 is a possible D gene (5 bases). Germline V lookup: CDR1 MNHEY, CDR2 SVGAGI. V lost 8 bases and J lost 2, with 16 bases in between. The CDR3 runs 15 residues. CDR3 region: CASALGGVGNQPQHF. CDR3 nucleotide sequence: TGTGCCAGCGCTCTGGGGGGAGTAGGCAATCAGCCCCAGCATTTT.

The chain employs TRBV28 and TRBJ1-5; maybe TRBD1 (5 bases). CDR3 length: 15 amino acids. Germline CDR1 and CDR2: MDHEN and SYDVKM. V shed 5 bases and J shed 0 bases, with 11 bases lying between them. The CDR3 here is CASSLTVFSNQPQHF. The CDR3 region has the DNA TGTGCCAGCAGTCTGACAGTTTTTAGCAATCAGCCCCAGCATTTT.

V and J are TRBV7-9 and TRBJ2-3; the D is unclear. Per germline, CDR1 SEHNR and CDR2 FQNEAQ (reference sequence). The CDR3 totals 12 residues. The V end was cut by 0 bases, the J end by 7 bases, with 5 bases between. The CDR3: CASSLAPYTQYF. CDR3 nucleotides: TGTGCCAGCAGCTTAGCGCCGTATACGCAGTATTTT.

The table lists this clone with a count of one. The rearrangement uses TRBV6-5 and TRBJ1-3; D remains unclear. The CDR3 sequence is 15 residues long. Germline loops: CDR1 MNHEY, CDR2 SVGAGI. V lost 5 bases and J lost 0, with 11 bases in between. The CDR3 loop reads CASSTSRSSGNTIYF. CDR3 coding DNA: TGTGCCAGCAGTACATCACGGAGCTCTGGAAACACCATATATTTT.

This clone was observed once. The chain carries TRBV5-6 and TRBJ1-2; 10 bases are shared with TRBD1. Trimming removed 3 bases from V and 10 bases from J; junction bases left unmatched: 3. Germline V CDR1 and CDR2: SGHDT, YYEEEE. The CDR3 covers 12 residues. CDR3 nucleotide sequence: TGTGCCAGCAGCTCGGGACAGGGGATCTACACCTTC. This encodes CASSSGQGIYTF. The full variable domain, its missing parts supplied by reference TRBV5-6 and TRBJ1-2, is DAGVTQSPTHLIKTRGQQVTLRCSPKSGHDTVSWYQQALGQGPQFIFQYYEEEERQRGNFPDRFSGHQFPNYSSELNVNALLLGDSALYLCASSSGQGIYTFGSGTRLTVV.

The J gene is TRBJ1-6, the V gene TRBV5-3; weak D call: TRBD1 (5 bases). TRBV5-3 is an ORF for which the function is uncertain. The CDR3 runs 14 residues. V was shortened by 10 bases and J by 7 bases, with 18 bases between the two germline ends. CDR3 residues: CARPRGVGNSPLHF. CDR3 in DNA: TGTGCCCGCCCACGGGGGGTCGGAAATTCACCCCTCCACTTT.

The DNA for the CDR3 is TGTGCCAGCAGAGACCCGGGACAGGGTAATGAAAAACTGTTTTTT. Its protein product is CASRDPGQGNEKLFF. The V call is TRBV6-5, the J call TRBJ1-4; TRBD1 aligns across 9 bases. The CDR3 loop spans 15 amino acids. The junction had 6 bases not matched to a gene; V was cut back by 6 bases and J by 4 bases. Germline V gene lookup returns CDR1 MNHEY and CDR2 SVGAGI.

This clone was seen a single time. V is TRBV5-1 and J is TRBJ2-7; possibly TRBD1 or TRBD2 for D (5 bases each). Looked up from germline, CDR1 is SGHRS and CDR2 is YFSETQ. V lost 4 bases and J lost 5, with 19 bases in between. CDR3 length equals 15 residues. The CDR3 coding sequence is TGCGCCAGCAGCCACGGGACGGTAGAAAGGAACGAGCAGTACTTC. Encoded protein: CASSHGTVERNEQYF.

This chain connects TRBV19 to TRBJ1-2; D might be TRBD1 (6 bases). CDR1 is LNHDA, CDR2 SQIVND, per germline (reference sequence). The CDR3 length is 15 residues. Between the trimmed V and J ends, which lost 11 bases and 0 bases, there was a span of 19 bases. CDR3 amino acids: CASSGEEITNYGYTF. CDR3 coding DNA: TGTGCCTCATCAGGGGAGGAAATCACTAACTATGGCTACACCTTC.

This sequence joins TRBV5-1 and TRBJ2-2; 10 bases are a match to TRBD1. The CDR3 totals 15 residues. With V trimmed by 5 bases and J by 6 bases, 7 bases remained unmatched. The germline gives CDR1 SGHRS, CDR2 YFSETQ. The CDR3 protein is CASRPGTGDPGELFF. CDR3 coding DNA: TGCGCCAGCAGACCTGGGACAGGGGATCCCGGGGAGCTGTTTTTT.

J is TRBJ2-4 and V is TRBV5-1; 7 nucleotides line up with TRBD1. The V and J ends lost 3 bases and 12 bases, in that order; junction bases with no gene match: 12. In germline, CDR1 is SGHRS, CDR2 YFSETQ. This CDR3 comprises 14 residues. The CDR3 DNA is TGCGCCAGCAGCTATGGGACAGTAAGGGGTGGTCAGTACTTC. Protein sequence: CASSYGTVRGGQYF.

The chain is built from TRBV3-1 (or the pseudogene TRBV3-2) and TRBJ1-6; tentative D call: TRBD1 (5 bases). V was shortened by 1 base and J by 7 bases, with 14 bases between the two germline ends. Germline-derived CDR1 and CDR2 are LGHDT and YNNKEL (reference sequence). This CDR3 region has 16 residues. CDR3 residues: CASSQGGPGPNSPLHF. The CDR3 DNA follows: TGTGCCAGCAGCCAAGGAGGGCCAGGGCCGAATTCACCCCTCCACTTT.

The chain joins TRBV11-1 to TRBJ1-1; D is uncertain. This CDR3 has 13 amino acids. In germline, CDR1 is SGHAT, CDR2 FQDESV (reference sequence). V was pared by 2 bases and J by 2 bases, with 6 bases between. CDR3 in DNA: TGTGCCAGCAGCTTACGAGGTAACACTGAAGCTTTCTTT. This gives the protein CASSLRGNTEAFF.

The rearrangement links TRBV6-2 or TRBV6-3 to TRBJ1-1; TRBD1 is a possible D gene (5 bases). Looked up from germline, CDR1 is MNHEY and CDR2 is SVGEGT. This CDR3 is built from 12 residues. The V end was cut by 3 bases, the J end by 6 bases, with 8 bases between. The CDR3 loop reads CASSYWGPEAFF. CDR3 bases: TGTGCCAGCAGTTATTGGGGCCCTGAAGCTTTCTTT.

The chain employs TRBV7-3 and TRBJ2-1, with 8 bases matching TRBD2. The CDR3 length is 14 residues. J lost 8 bases, V lost 3 bases, and 6 bases had no gene match. Germline CDR1 and CDR2: SGHTA and FQGTGA. In DNA form, the CDR3 reads TGTGCCAGCAGCTTGCCGGGGGGGAGAGATGAGCAGTTCTTC. Its protein product is CASSLPGGRDEQFF.

The chain employs TRBV5-5 and TRBJ1-4; 11 bases are shared with TRBD1. Germline CDR1 and CDR2: SGHKS and YYEKEE (reference sequence). V shed 4 bases and J 7 bases; nucleotides not matched to a gene: 6. The CDR3 length is 15 residues. CDR3 region: CASSIGQGAFEKLFF. The CDR3 coding sequence is TGTGCCAGCAGCATTGGACAGGGGGCGTTTGAAAAACTGTTTTTT.

This sequence joins TRBV18 and TRBJ1-1; D is uncertain. CDR1 and CDR2 (germline): KGHSH, LQKENI. V lost 3 bases, J lost 1 base, and 6 bases lay in between. This CDR3 comprises 13 residues. The CDR3 loop is CASSPQANTEAFF. The CDR3 region has the DNA TGTGCCAGCTCACCCCAAGCGAACACTGAAGCTTTCTTT. Full variable domain (outside the CDR3, taken from reference TRBV18 and TRBJ1-1): NAGVMQNPRHLVRRRGQEARLRCSPMKGHSHVYWYRQLPEEGLKFMVYLQKENIIDESGMPKERFSAEFPKEGPSILRIQQVVRGDSAAYFCASSPQANTEAFFGQGTRLTVV.

The V gene is TRBV6-5, the J gene TRBJ1-6; 11 bases match TRBD1. Germline trimming cut 4 bases from V and 9 bases from J; bases unmatched to any gene: 2. Germline CDR1 is MNHEY and CDR2 is SVGAGI. CDR3 length: 14 residues. CDR3 coding DNA: TGTGCCAGCAGTTTGGACAGGGGGCTTTCACCCCTCCACTTT. This sequence encodes CASSLDRGLSPLHF.

V gene TRBV5-1 combines with J gene TRBJ2-2; D is unclear. The CDR3 has 12 residues. Germline V gene sequence: CDR1 SGHRS, CDR2 YFSETQ. The V end was cut by 4 bases, the J end by 6 bases, with 7 bases between. CDR3 amino acids: CASSIPPGELFF. The CDR3 DNA follows: TGCGCCAGCAGCATCCCCCCCGGGGAGCTGTTTTTT.

The gene calls are TRBV30 and TRBJ1-1; D possibly corresponds to TRBD1 (5 bases). This CDR3 comprises 13 residues. From germline, CDR1 is GTSNPN and CDR2 SVGIG (reference sequence). Between the trimmed V and J ends, which lost 3 bases and 7 bases, there was a span of 15 bases. The CDR3 DNA reads TGTGCCTGGAGGCGCGGGGCTAAAGGTGAAGCTTTCTTT. As protein: CAWRRGAKGEAFF.

The chain joins TRBV4-1 to TRBJ1-5; the D gene is possibly TRBD1 (6 bases). The length of the CDR3 is 15 residues. Germline V lookup: CDR1 MGHRA, CDR2 YSYEKL. Trimming left V 0 bases short and J 7 bases short, with 13 bases between. CDR3 nucleotide sequence: TGCGCCAGCAGCCAAGATCCGCAGGGGACGCAGCCCCAGCATTTT. Translation: CASSQDPQGTQPQHF.

This chain connects TRBV28 to TRBJ1-2; 7 nucleotides agree with TRBD1. The CDR3 sequence is 14 residues long. The J segment lost 0 bases and the V segment lost 3 bases, leaving 1 base of the junction unmatched. CDR1 is MDHEN, CDR2 SYDVKM, per germline. CDR3 amino acids: CASSLGQSNYGYTF. CDR3 sequence (DNA): TGTGCCAGCAGTTTGGGACAGTCTAACTATGGCTACACCTTC.

This chain uses TRBV19 with TRBJ1-2; 10 positions agree with TRBD1. Germline CDR1 LNHDA, CDR2 SQIVND (reference sequence). Unmatched junction bases numbered 12, after V lost 6 bases and J lost 8 bases. This CDR3 has 15 residues. The CDR3 DNA follows: TGTGCCAGTAGAAACCCCGGGACAGGGGATCGAGGCTACACCTTC. Protein: CASRNPGTGDRGYTF.

This clone was observed a handful of times. This chain links TRBV19 with TRBJ2-1, with TRBD2 matching 8 bases. This CDR3 is built from 17 residues. Germline V gene data show CDR1 as LNHDA and CDR2 as SQIVND (reference sequence). V was pared by 0 bases and J by 1 base, with 5 bases of the junction left unmatched. CDR3 in amino acids: CASSIEEGGGSYNEQFF. DNA for the CDR3: TGTGCCAGTAGTATAGAAGAGGGCGGGGGGTCCTACAATGAGCAGTTCTTC.

This clone has a single count. The CDR3 loop is CASSLLGGASRSGNTIYF. CDR3 sequence (DNA): TGTGCCAGCAGCTTACTTGGTGGGGCGAGCCGCTCTGGAAACACCATATATTTT. The V and J genes are TRBV7-8 and TRBJ1-3, with D possibly TRBD1 on 5 matching bases. Germline-derived CDR1 and CDR2 are SGHVS and FQNEAQ. V lost 2 bases and J 0 bases, leaving 17 bases between the germline ends. The CDR3 sequence is 18 residues long.

The chain links TRBV5-1 to TRBJ2-5; D is unresolved. The germline V gene encodes CDR1 SGHRS and CDR2 YFSETQ. V gave up 4 bases and J gave up 0 bases, with 4 bases separating them. This CDR3 is built from 12 residues. CDR3: CASSIHQETQYF. Written as DNA, the CDR3 is TGCGCCAGCAGCATCCACCAAGAGACCCAGTACTTC. The whole variable domain, filled in from reference TRBV5-1 and TRBJ2-5, reads KAGVTQTPRYLIKTRGQQVTLSCSPISGHRSVSWYQQTPGQGLQFLFEYFSETQRNKGNFPGRFSGRQFSNSRSEMNVSTLELGDSALYLCASSIHQETQYFGPGTRLLVL.

The chain uses TRBV11-1 and TRBJ2-3, with 9 nucleotides matching TRBD1. This CDR3 contains 15 residues. With V trimmed by 6 bases and J by 2 bases, 6 bases remained unmatched. Germline CDR1 reads SGHAT; CDR2 reads FQDESV (reference sequence). DNA of the CDR3: TGTGCCAGCAGACTACGGACAGGGGACACAGATACGCAGTATTTT. Protein: CASRLRTGDTDTQYF.